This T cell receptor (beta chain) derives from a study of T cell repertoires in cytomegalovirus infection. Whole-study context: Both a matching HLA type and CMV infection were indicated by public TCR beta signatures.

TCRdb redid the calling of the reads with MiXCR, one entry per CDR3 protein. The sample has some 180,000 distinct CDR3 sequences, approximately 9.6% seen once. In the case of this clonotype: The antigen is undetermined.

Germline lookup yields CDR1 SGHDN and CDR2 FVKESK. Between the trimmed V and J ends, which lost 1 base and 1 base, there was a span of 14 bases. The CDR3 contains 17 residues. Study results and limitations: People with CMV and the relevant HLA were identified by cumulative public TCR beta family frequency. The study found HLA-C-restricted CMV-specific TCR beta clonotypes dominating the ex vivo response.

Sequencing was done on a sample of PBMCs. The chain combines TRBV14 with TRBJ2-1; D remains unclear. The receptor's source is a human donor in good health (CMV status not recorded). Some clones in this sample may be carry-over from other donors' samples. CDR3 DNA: TGTGCCAGCAGCCAAGCATCTTGGGGTGTATCCTACAATGAGCAGTTCTTC. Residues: CASSQASWGVSYNEQFF.